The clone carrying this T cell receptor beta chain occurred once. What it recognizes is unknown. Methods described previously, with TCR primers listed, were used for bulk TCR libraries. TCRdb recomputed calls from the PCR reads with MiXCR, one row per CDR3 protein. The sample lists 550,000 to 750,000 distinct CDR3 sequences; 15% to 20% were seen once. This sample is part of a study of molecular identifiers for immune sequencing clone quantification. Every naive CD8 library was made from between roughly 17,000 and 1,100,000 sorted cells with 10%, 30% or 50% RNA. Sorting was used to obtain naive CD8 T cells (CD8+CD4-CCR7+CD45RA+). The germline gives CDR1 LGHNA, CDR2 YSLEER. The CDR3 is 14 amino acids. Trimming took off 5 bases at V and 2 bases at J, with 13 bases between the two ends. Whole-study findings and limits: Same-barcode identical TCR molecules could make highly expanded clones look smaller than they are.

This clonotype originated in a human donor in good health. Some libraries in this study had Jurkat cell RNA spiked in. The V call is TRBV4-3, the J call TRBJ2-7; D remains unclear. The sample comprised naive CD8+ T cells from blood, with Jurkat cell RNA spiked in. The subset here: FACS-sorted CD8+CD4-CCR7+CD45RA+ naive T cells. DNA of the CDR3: TGCGCCAGCAGCTACGTGCCTCCTCCCTACGAGCAGTACTTC. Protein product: CASSYVPPPYEQYF.